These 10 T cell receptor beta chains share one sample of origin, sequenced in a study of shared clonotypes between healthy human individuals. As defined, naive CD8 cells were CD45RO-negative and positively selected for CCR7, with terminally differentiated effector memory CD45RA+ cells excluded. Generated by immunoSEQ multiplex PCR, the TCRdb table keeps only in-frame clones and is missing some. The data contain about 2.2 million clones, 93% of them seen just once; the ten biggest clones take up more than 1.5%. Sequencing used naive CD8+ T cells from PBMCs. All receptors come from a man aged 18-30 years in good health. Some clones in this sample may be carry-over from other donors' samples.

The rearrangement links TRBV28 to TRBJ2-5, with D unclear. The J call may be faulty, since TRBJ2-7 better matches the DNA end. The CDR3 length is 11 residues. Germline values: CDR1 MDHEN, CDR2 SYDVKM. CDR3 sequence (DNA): TGTGCCAGCAGTTTAACGGGCGAGCAGTACTTC. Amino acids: CASSLTGEQYF.

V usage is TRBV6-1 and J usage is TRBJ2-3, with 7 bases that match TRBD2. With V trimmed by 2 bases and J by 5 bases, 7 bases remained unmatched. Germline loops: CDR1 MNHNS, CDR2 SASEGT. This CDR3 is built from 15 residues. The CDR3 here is CASSERASGGDTQYF. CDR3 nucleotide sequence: TGTGCCAGCAGTGAACGGGCTAGCGGTGGAGATACGCAGTATTTT.

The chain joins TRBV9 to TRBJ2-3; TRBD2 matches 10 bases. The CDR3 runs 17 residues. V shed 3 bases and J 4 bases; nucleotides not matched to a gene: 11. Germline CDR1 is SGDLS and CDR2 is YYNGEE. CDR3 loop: CASSANIAGGLPDTQYF. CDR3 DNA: TGTGCCAGCAGCGCTAATATAGCGGGAGGACTCCCAGATACGCAGTATTTT.

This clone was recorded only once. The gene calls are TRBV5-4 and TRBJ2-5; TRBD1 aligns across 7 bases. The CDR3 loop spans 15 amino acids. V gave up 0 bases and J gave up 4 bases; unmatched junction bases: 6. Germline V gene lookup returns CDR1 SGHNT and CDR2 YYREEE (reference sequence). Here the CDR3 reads CASSLVGAGGETQYF. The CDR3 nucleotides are TGTGCCAGCAGCTTGGTCGGGGCAGGGGGAGAGACCCAGTACTTC.

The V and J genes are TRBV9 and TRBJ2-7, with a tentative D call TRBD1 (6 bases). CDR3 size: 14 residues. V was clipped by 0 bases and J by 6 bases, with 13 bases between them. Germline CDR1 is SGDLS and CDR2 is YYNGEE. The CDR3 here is CASSVVIQGGEQYF. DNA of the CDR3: TGTGCCAGCAGCGTAGTAATACAGGGTGGCGAGCAGTACTTC.

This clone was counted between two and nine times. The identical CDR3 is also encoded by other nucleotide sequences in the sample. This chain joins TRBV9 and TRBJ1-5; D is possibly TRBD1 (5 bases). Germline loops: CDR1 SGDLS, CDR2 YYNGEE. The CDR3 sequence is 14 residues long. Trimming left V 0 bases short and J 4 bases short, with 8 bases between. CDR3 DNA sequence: TGTGCCAGCAGCGTAGATGGGGGAAATCAGCCCCAGCATTTT. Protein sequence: CASSVDGGNQPQHF.

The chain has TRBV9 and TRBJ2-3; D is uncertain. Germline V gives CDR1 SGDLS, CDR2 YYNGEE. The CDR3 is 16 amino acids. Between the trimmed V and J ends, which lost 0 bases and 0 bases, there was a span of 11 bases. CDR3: CASSVEGPSSTDTQYF. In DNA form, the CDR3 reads TGTGCCAGCAGCGTAGAAGGCCCCTCTAGCACAGATACGCAGTATTTT.

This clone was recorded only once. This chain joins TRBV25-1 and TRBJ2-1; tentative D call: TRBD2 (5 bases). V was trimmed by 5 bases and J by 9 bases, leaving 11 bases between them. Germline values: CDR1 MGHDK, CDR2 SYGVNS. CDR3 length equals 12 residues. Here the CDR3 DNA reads TGTGCCAGCAGTCTAAGCGGACTTGAGCAGTTCTTC. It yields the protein CASSLSGLEQFF.

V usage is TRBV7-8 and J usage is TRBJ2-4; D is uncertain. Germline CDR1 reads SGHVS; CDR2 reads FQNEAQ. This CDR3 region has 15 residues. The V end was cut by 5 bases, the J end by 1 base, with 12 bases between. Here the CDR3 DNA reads TGTGCCAGCAGCAAACCTCAGGAGGCCAAAAACATTCAGTACTTC. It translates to CASSKPQEAKNIQYF. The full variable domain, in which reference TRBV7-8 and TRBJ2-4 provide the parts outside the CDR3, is GAGVSQSPRYKVAKRGQDVALRCDPISGHVSLFWYQQALGQGPEFLTYFQNEAQLDKSGLPSDRFFAERPEGSVSTLKIQRTQQEDSAVYLCASSKPQEAKNIQYFGAGTRLSVL.

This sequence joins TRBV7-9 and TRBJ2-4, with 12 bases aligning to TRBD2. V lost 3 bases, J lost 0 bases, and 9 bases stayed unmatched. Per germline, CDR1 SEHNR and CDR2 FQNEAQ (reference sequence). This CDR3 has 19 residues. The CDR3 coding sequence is TGTGCCAGCAGCTTTTGGATTCCGACTAGCGGGAGAGCCAAAAACATTCAGTACTTC. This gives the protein CASSFWIPTSGRAKNIQYF.